This entry lists 3 T cell receptor beta chains sequenced from one sample in a study of radiation and T cells in renal cell carcinoma. The data were produced by immunoSEQ multiplex PCR, yet TCRdb's version contains in-frame clones alone and is incomplete. The table lists 40,000 to 50,000 clones, 82% of them singletons, with less than 35% in the top ten. As to time point: blood 4 weeks post-SBRT, at nephrectomy. Specified treatment: 15 Gy SBRT to primary tumor, nephrectomy 4 weeks later. The sequenced sample was blood, obtained from a patient whose treatment included radiotherapy and nephrectomy. These receptors came from a woman in her 70s with renal cell carcinoma.

This chain links TRBV19 with TRBJ2-7, with D tentatively TRBD1 (6 bases). Germline V gives CDR1 LNHDA, CDR2 SQIVND (reference sequence). This CDR3 has 13 amino acids. V was clipped by 3 bases and J by 3 bases, with 9 bases between them. CDR3: CASSITGNYEQYF. CDR3 in DNA: TGTGCCAGTAGTATCACAGGGAACTACGAGCAGTACTTC.

The chain is built from TRBV5-8 and TRBJ2-5; 8 bases align to TRBD1. The J call may be incorrect, as the DNA end agrees better with TRBJ2-7. Germline assignment: CDR1 SGHTS and CDR2 YDEGEE. The CDR3 is made up of 13 amino acids. The CDR3 coding sequence is TGTGCCAGCAGCTCCGGACAGGGCTACGAGCAGTACTTC. Encoded protein: CASSSGQGYEQYF.

The chain couples TRBV7-2 to TRBJ2-3; 7 bases fit TRBD2. CDR3 length: 17 residues. The germline V gene has CDR1 SGHTA and CDR2 FQGNSA. With 5 bases clipped from V and 0 bases from J, the junction kept 11 bases outside the gene matches. The CDR3 DNA follows: TGTGCCAGCAGCGTATTAAGCGGGGCTTCTAGCACAGATACGCAGTATTTT. It specifies CASSVLSGASSTDTQYF.